The 4 T cell receptor beta chains presented below share a single source sample, sequenced in a study of siplizumab effects on memory and regulatory T cells. Repertoires were generated with immunoSEQ multiplex PCR, while TCRdb's copy carries only in-frame clones and drops some. The sample gives 70,000 to 100,000 clones, roughly 96% of which show up once; less than 0.035% is in the top ten. Sequenced input: naive CD4+ T cells sorted from blood. The receptors originated from a human donor in good health.

DNA for the CDR3: TGTGCCTCCTGGGGAGCCTCTGGGGCCAACGTCCTGACTTTC. Translating it yields CASWGASGANVLTF. The chain joins TRBV6-5 to TRBJ2-6; D is possibly TRBD2 (5 bases). The germline CDR1 and CDR2 sequences are MNHEY and SVGAGI. Deletions cut 11 bases from V and 0 bases from J, with 11 bases between. This CDR3 contains 14 residues.

The chain joins TRBV19 to TRBJ2-3, with a weak D call TRBD2 (6 bases). Germline CDR1 LNHDA, CDR2 SQIVND (reference sequence). The V and J ends lost 4 bases and 0 bases respectively, with 14 bases between them. This CDR3 spans 16 amino acids. The CDR3 DNA is TGTGCCAGTAGTAAGGGACTCTCATCTAGCACAGATACGCAGTATTTT. It translates to CASSKGLSSSTDTQYF.

The rearrangement joins TRBV5-5 to TRBJ2-4; D possibly matches TRBD1 or TRBD2 (5 bases each). Germline values: CDR1 SGHKS, CDR2 YYEKEE (reference sequence). CDR3 length: 14 amino acids. V was trimmed by 1 base and J by 6 bases, leaving 11 bases between them. CDR3 loop: CASSLTGAGNIQYF. CDR3 in DNA: TGTGCCAGCAGCTTGACTGGGGCGGGAAACATTCAGTACTTC.

J is TRBJ2-1 and V is TRBV11-2; 11 bases are shared with TRBD2. The V segment lost 4 bases and the J segment 5 bases; nucleotides outside the gene matches: 7. Germline V gene data show CDR1 as SGHAT and CDR2 as FQNNGV. CDR3 length: 16 amino acids. For the CDR3, the DNA is TGTGCCAGCAGCTCATTCCTAGCGGGGGGAAACAATGAGCAGTTCTTC. This translates into CASSSFLAGGNNEQFF. Based on the CDR3 plus reference TRBV11-2 and TRBJ2-1, the full variable domain is EAGVAQSPRYKIIEKRQSVAFWCNPISGHATLYWYQQILGQGPKLLIQFQNNGVVDDSQLPKDRFSAERLKGVDSTLKIQPAKLEDSAVYLCASSSFLAGGNNEQFFGPGTRLTVL.